The 20 T cell receptor beta chains listed next were all sequenced from one sample in a study of regulatory T cells in long-lasting Graves disease. Construction of TCR beta libraries relied on iRepertoire HTBI primers and on Arm-PCR targeting CDR3 regions. In TCRdb, the multiplex PCR reads were re-called with MiXCR into one record per CDR3 protein. The sample has 310,000 or so distinct CDR3 sequences, around a fifth seen once. Stated time point: persistent/refractory GD, antithyroid drugs over 5 years with positive TRAb. RNA from PBMCs was the source of the TCR library. The sample consisted of peripheral blood mononuclear cells (PBMCs), taken when the disease was refractory, from a patient treated with antithyroid drugs. Receptor source: a female donor with Graves disease.

In its sample, this clonotype was seen a few times. The rearrangement uses TRBV10-3 and TRBJ2-5; D gene unclear. Gene TRBJ2-1 matches the end of the DNA better, so the J call may be wrong. The CDR3 length is 16 residues. The germline gives CDR1 ENHRY, CDR2 SYGVKD. The CDR3 DNA reads TGTGCCATCAGTGAGTCCGGAATAGTCCCAAACAATGAGCAGTTCTTC. It codes for CAISESGIVPNNEQFF.

This chain uses TRBV12-3 or TRBV12-4 with TRBJ1-5; a weak D match, TRBD1 (5 bases). The CDR3 is 14 residues long. With 3 bases removed from V and 7 bases from J, the gap between germline ends came to 13 bases. In nucleotides, the CDR3 is TGTGCCAGCAGTTTCTGGGGGTCGGGACAGCCCCAGCATTTT. Amino acids: CASSFWGSGQPQHF.

This clonotype was seen repeatedly, ten times or more. This chain joins TRBV27 and TRBJ2-5; 8 positions agree with TRBD2. Germline V gives CDR1 MNHEY, CDR2 SMNVEV (reference sequence). Unmatched junction bases numbered 15, after V lost 8 bases and J lost 4 bases. The CDR3 runs 16 residues. CDR3 sequence (DNA): TGTGCCAGCTCCTCTTCTCTTCCCGGGACTAGAGAGACCCAGTACTTC. Translation: CASSSSLPGTRETQYF.

This clonotype showed up just a few times. V is TRBV27 and J is TRBJ2-7; 11 nucleotides align to TRBD2. This CDR3 is built from 18 residues. Germline V CDR1 and CDR2: MNHEY, SMNVEV (reference sequence). V shed 2 bases and J 3 bases; nucleotides not matched to a gene: 12. In DNA form, the CDR3 reads TGTGCCAGCAGTTTAAAGGGGACTAGCGGTACCTATGGCTACGAGCAGTACTTC. Amino acids: CASSLKGTSGTYGYEQYF.

This clonotype was picked up a small number of times. CDR3 DNA sequence: TGTGCCAGCAGCTTGGGGACTAGCGGGAGTAATGAGCAGTTCTTC. Protein sequence: CASSLGTSGSNEQFF. The chain employs TRBV11-3 and TRBJ2-1; the match to TRBD2 covers 14 bases. There are 15 residues in the CDR3. The V gene end was trimmed by 3 bases and the J gene end by 7 bases; junction bases not matched to a gene: 2. The germline CDR1 and CDR2 sequences are SGHNT and YENEEA.

In the case of this clonotype: This likely stems from a read error, as it lies one base from a far larger clone. The J gene is TRBJ2-7, the V gene TRBV28, with 8 bases lining up with TRBD1. The DNA end is a closer match to TRBJ1-2, so the J assignment may be wrong. Per germline, CDR1 MDHEN and CDR2 SYDVKM. CDR3 length: 17 amino acids. The CDR3, as DNA: TGTGCCAGCAGTCAGGCGGGGACAGGATACGGCCGATATGACTACACCTTC. Its protein is CASSQAGTGYGRYDYTF.

This clonotype was detected only a few times. This rearrangement joins TRBV2 to TRBJ2-7, with 10 nucleotides matching TRBD2. The CDR3 contains 15 residues. The V gene end was trimmed by 7 bases and the J gene end by 0 bases; junction bases not matched to a gene: 6. CDR1 is SNHLY, CDR2 FYNNEI, per germline. This CDR3 is CASTPTSGLSYEQYF. CDR3 sequence (DNA): TGTGCCAGCACTCCGACTAGCGGGCTCTCCTACGAGCAGTACTTC.

V gene TRBV7-9 combines with J gene TRBJ1-1; no firm D call. Germline lookup yields CDR1 SEHNR and CDR2 FQNEAQ (reference sequence). The CDR3 contains 12 residues. Trimming left V 3 bases short and J 4 bases short, with 6 bases between. CDR3 amino acids: CASSFVGTEAFF. The DNA for the CDR3 is TGTGCCAGCAGCTTTGTTGGCACTGAAGCTTTCTTT. The variable domain in full, completed from reference TRBV7-9 and TRBJ1-1, reads DTGVSQNPRHKITKRGQNVTFRCDPISEHNRLYWYRQTLGQGPEFLTYFQNEAQLEKSRLLSDRFSAERPKGSFSTLEIQRTEQGDSAMYLCASSFVGTEAFFGQGTRLTVV.

The CDR3 coding sequence is TGTGCCAGCGGGTCGACAGGGACAAACTATGGCTACACCTTC. This codes for CASGSTGTNYGYTF. The J gene is TRBJ1-2, the V gene TRBV5-6; 7 bases align to TRBD1. Germline CDR1 SGHDT, CDR2 YYEEEE. After removal of 7 bases from V and 2 bases from J, the junction contained 8 bases not matched to a gene. The length of the CDR3 is 14 residues. Looking up the rest from reference TRBV5-6 and TRBJ1-2 gives the full variable domain: DAGVTQSPTHLIKTRGQQVTLRCSPKSGHDTVSWYQQALGQGPQFIFQYYEEEERQRGNFPDRFSGHQFPNYSSELNVNALLLGDSALYLCASGSTGTNYGYTFGSGTRLTVV.

This clonotype was observed a few times. This sequence joins TRBV7-2 and TRBJ2-3; possible D gene TRBD2, 6 bases. Per the germline V gene, CDR1 is SGHTA and CDR2 is FQGNSA. The CDR3 totals 15 residues. Trimming took 1 base from V and 4 from J, leaving 12 bases between them. As DNA, the CDR3 is TGTGCCAGCAGCTTAGTTCGGGAGTACGCAGATACGCAGTATTTT. Protein sequence: CASSLVREYADTQYF.

J is TRBJ2-1 and V is TRBV6-2 or TRBV6-3; 8 bases map to TRBD2. With V trimmed by 6 bases and J by 4 bases, 8 bases remained unmatched. This CDR3 comprises 15 residues. The germline V gene encodes CDR1 MNHEY and CDR2 SVGEGT. This CDR3 reads CASRLAGGFYNEQFF. The CDR3 nucleotides read TGTGCCAGCAGGCTAGCGGGTGGATTTTACAATGAGCAGTTCTTC.

The chain uses TRBV20-1 and TRBJ2-5; no definite D call. This CDR3 is 13 amino acids long. V shed 6 bases and J shed 1 base, with 12 bases lying between them. From germline, CDR1 is DFQATT and CDR2 SNEGSKA (reference sequence). CDR3 nucleotide sequence: TGCAGTGCCACACACAGCCCCCAAGAGACCCAGTACTTC. It is translated as CSATHSPQETQYF.

The chain has TRBV5-1 and TRBJ2-1, with 12 bases matching TRBD1. CDR3 length: 17 amino acids. V shed 4 bases and J 6 bases; nucleotides not matched to a gene: 11. Germline CDR1 and CDR2: SGHRS and YFSETQ. CDR3 sequence: CASSLAGTGGGFNEQFF. Here the CDR3 DNA reads TGCGCCAGCAGCCTAGCCGGGACAGGGGGCGGTTTCAATGAGCAGTTCTTC.

At least ten counts were recorded for this clonotype. The CDR3: CATSRGSTSGVQPQHF. Here the CDR3 DNA reads TGTGCCACCAGCAGAGGTTCCACATCGGGGGTTCAGCCCCAGCATTTT. V gene TRBV15 combines with J gene TRBJ1-5, with D perhaps matching TRBD1 (5 bases). The germline CDR1 and CDR2 sequences are LNHNV and YYDKDF (reference sequence). The CDR3 totals 16 residues. The ends were cut back, 1 base at V and 6 bases at J, with 16 bases in the middle.

In its sample, this clonotype was seen many times. The chain combines TRBV2 with TRBJ1-5, with a possible D match to TRBD1 (5 bases). Trimming shortened V by 2 bases and J by 5 bases, and 10 bases separated the two germline ends. This CDR3 region has 14 residues. From germline, CDR1 is SNHLY and CDR2 FYNNEI. CDR3 bases: TGTGCCAGCAGTGAAATAGACAGCGATCAGCCCCAGCATTTT. Protein: CASSEIDSDQPQHF.

This clonotype turned up a few times. The chain links TRBV14 to TRBJ1-1, with a weak D call TRBD1 (6 bases). The CDR3 loop spans 17 amino acids. Trimming shortened V by 1 base and J by 4 bases, and 19 bases separated the two germline ends. Germline values: CDR1 SGHDN, CDR2 FVKESK. CDR3 nucleotides: TGTGCCAGCAGCCAAGCCTTAGGGGGGGCGGCGGGCACTGAAGCTTTCTTT. As protein: CASSQALGGAAGTEAFF.

This rearrangement joins TRBV28 to TRBJ2-3, with 9 bases lining up with TRBD2. The CDR3 sequence is 17 residues long. CDR1 is MDHEN, CDR2 SYDVKM, per germline. V shed 2 bases, J shed 5 bases, and the junction held 11 bases outside the gene matches. Here the CDR3 reads CASSLLWVSGSRDTQYF. Written as DNA, the CDR3 is TGTGCCAGCAGTTTACTGTGGGTTAGCGGGAGTAGAGATACGCAGTATTTT.

This clonotype was detected many times. This chain joins TRBV28 and TRBJ1-6; tentatively, D is TRBD1 (6 bases). The CDR3 runs 14 residues. CDR1 is MDHEN, CDR2 SYDVKM, per germline. Trimming took 3 bases from V and 10 from J, leaving 13 bases between them. CDR3 protein: CASSLLRTVSPLHF. For the CDR3, the DNA is TGTGCCAGCAGTTTGCTCCGGACAGTCTCACCCCTCCACTTT.

J is TRBJ2-1 and V is TRBV6-1, with a tentative D call TRBD1 (6 bases). V was shortened by 6 bases and J by 5 bases, with 14 bases between the two germline ends. The CDR3 contains 14 residues. CDR1 is MNHNS and CDR2 is SASEGT in the germline V gene. The CDR3 sequence is CASRFRGLDNEQFF. CDR3 in DNA: TGTGCCAGCAGATTCAGGGGTCTCGACAATGAGCAGTTCTTC.

Only a few counts were recorded for this clonotype. The V gene is TRBV12-3 or TRBV12-4, the J gene TRBJ1-2; D uncertain. The CDR3 has 14 residues. The V gene lost 5 bases and the J gene lost 4 bases, with 14 bases spanning the gap. CDR3: CASSPGVRPYGYTF. DNA for the CDR3: TGTGCCAGCAGTCCGGGAGTTCGGCCCTATGGCTACACCTTC.